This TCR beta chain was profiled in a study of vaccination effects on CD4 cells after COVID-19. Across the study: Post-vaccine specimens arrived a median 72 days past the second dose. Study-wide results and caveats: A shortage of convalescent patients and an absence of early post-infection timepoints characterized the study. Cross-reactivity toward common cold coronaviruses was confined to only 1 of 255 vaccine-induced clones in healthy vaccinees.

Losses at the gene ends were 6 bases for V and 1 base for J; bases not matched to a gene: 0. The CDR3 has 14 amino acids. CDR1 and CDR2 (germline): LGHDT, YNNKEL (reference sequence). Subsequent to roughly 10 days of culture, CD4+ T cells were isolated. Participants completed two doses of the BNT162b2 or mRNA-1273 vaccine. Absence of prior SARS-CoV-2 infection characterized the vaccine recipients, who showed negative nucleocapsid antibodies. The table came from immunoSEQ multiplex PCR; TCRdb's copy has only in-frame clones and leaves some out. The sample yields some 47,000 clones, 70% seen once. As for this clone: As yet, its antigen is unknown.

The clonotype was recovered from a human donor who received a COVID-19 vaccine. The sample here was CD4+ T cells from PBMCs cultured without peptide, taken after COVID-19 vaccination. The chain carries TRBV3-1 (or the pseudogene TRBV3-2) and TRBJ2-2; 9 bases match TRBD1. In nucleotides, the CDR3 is TGTGCCAGCAGGGACAGGGGGAACACCGGGGAGCTGTTTTTT. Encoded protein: CASRDRGNTGELFF.